This T cell receptor (beta chain) derives from a study of T-cell memory formation after mild COVID-19. Study details: TCR clustering was largely donor specific. Study-wide results and caveats: CD4+ contracting clones were mainly CM and EM; CD8+ ones, EMRA. A second wave expanding day 15 to 37 was CD4+-biased; contracting clones were balanced.

In this sample, this clonotype turned up a few times. Its antigen remains unknown. TCRdb processed the 5' RACE reads anew with MiXCR; each CDR3 protein has one entry. The sample includes fewer than 140,000 distinct CDR3 sequences, approximately 13% of them seen just once. V was cut by 3 bases and J by 2 bases, with 13 bases left in between. This CDR3 region has 15 residues. Per germline, CDR1 SNHLY and CDR2 FYNNEI. Sample: PBMCs or a T cell subset sorted from them (not recorded which). The TCR sequence derives from an adult woman who had mild COVID-19 (a few samples of this study predate the infection). Cell type and time point are not known. The chain links TRBV2 to TRBJ1-1; TRBD1 is a possible D gene (6 bases). The CDR3 loop reads CASSETGDPNTEAFF. CDR3 DNA sequence: TGTGCCAGCAGTGAGACAGGTGACCCTAACACTGAAGCTTTCTTT.